This T cell receptor beta chain was observed in a study of T cell repertoires in cytomegalovirus infection. TCRdb independently ran MiXCR on the reads; one entry per CDR3 protein. Of 350,000 to 400,000 distinct CDR3 sequences in the sample, roughly 36% are singletons; the top ten hold approximately 12%. With respect to this clonotype: The antigen remains unidentified.

This CDR3 spans 17 amino acids. The V gene's germline CDR1 is SGHAT and CDR2 FQNNGV. With 0 bases clipped from V and 1 base from J, the junction kept 7 bases outside the gene matches. The input for sequencing was cultured PBMCs, taken from culture after CMV antigen stimulation. V usage is TRBV11-2 and J usage is TRBJ2-3, with 7 bases aligning to TRBD2. The sequence came from a human donor in good health (CMV status not recorded). Some clones in this sample may be carry-over from other donors' samples. The DNA for the CDR3 is TGTGCCAGCAGCTTAGATCAGGTTGCGGGAGGCACAGATACGCAGTATTTT. Amino acids: CASSLDQVAGGTDTQYF.